Following are 5 T cell receptor beta chains from one sample sequenced in a study of T cells in localized non-small cell lung cancer. The repertoire was sequenced with immunoSEQ multiplex PCR; TCRdb's copy has only in-frame clones and lacks some. In the table there are some 50,000 clones, 75% to 90% of which are singletons. The material was peripheral blood mononuclear cells, obtained before any cancer treatment. The receptor source for this set is a man between 35 and 75 years old with stage III lung adenocarcinoma.

The chain carries TRBV27 and TRBJ1-4; D not certain. Germline V lookup: CDR1 MNHEY, CDR2 SMNVEV (reference sequence). With 2 bases removed from V and 2 bases from J, the gap between germline ends came to 3 bases. This CDR3 is 13 amino acids long. The DNA for the CDR3 is TGTGCCAGCAGTTTAACCACTAATGAAAAACTGTTTTTT. This sequence encodes CASSLTTNEKLFF.

The chain is built from TRBV27 and TRBJ2-3; 10 positions match TRBD2. Germline V gene sequence: CDR1 MNHEY, CDR2 SMNVEV (reference sequence). The junction had 10 bases not matched to a gene; V was cut back by 9 bases and J by 7 bases. The CDR3 consists of 14 residues. The CDR3 region is CASESGGVVNTQYF. In DNA form, the CDR3 reads TGTGCCAGTGAGAGCGGGGGGGTGGTAAATACGCAGTATTTT.

This chain uses TRBV7-6 with TRBJ2-1; D remains ambiguous. V shed 3 bases and J shed 9 bases, with 12 bases lying between them. Germline-derived CDR1 and CDR2 are SGHVS and FNYEAQ. This CDR3 is 13 amino acids long. In DNA form, the CDR3 reads TGTGCCAGCAGCTTTAGCATTTATGGTGAGCAGTTCTTC. Its protein product is CASSFSIYGEQFF.

Points on this clone: Germline and junction disagree at one end, which may indicate a read error. The genes are TRBV7-9 and TRBJ1-6; D may be TRBD1 (6 bases). The germline V gene encodes CDR1 SEHNR and CDR2 FQNEAQ (reference sequence). The length of the CDR3 is 15 residues. CDR3 protein: CASSQGQGYNSPLHF. As DNA, the CDR3 is TGCGCCAGCAGCCAGGGGCAGGGTTATAATTCACCCCTCCACTTT.

This sequence joins TRBV2 and TRBJ1-1, with D hard to call. The CDR3 consists of 14 residues. The V gene's germline CDR1 is SNHLY and CDR2 FYNNEI. The ends were cut back, 8 bases at V and 1 base at J, with 14 bases in the middle. The CDR3 DNA follows: TGTGCCAGCCTCAGTCTAGGTTCGAACACTGAAGCTTTCTTT. Translation gives CASLSLGSNTEAFF. The whole variable domain, filled in from reference TRBV2 and TRBJ1-1, reads EPEVTQTPSHQVTQMGQEVILRCVPISNHLYFYWYRQILGQKVEFLVSFYNNEISEKSEIFDDQFSVERPDGSNFTLKIRSTKLEDSAMYFCASLSLGSNTEAFFGQGTRLTVV.